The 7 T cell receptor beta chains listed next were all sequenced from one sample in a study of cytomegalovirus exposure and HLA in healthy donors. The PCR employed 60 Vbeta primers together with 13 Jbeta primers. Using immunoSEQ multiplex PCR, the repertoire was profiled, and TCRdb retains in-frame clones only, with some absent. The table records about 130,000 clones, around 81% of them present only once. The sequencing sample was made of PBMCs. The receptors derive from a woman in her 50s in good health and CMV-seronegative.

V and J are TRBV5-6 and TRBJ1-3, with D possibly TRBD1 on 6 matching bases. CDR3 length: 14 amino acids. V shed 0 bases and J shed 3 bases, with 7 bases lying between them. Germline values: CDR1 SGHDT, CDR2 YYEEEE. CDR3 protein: CASSLAGVGNTIYF. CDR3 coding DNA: TGTGCCAGCAGCTTGGCAGGGGTTGGAAACACCATATATTTT. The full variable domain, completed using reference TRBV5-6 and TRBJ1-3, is DAGVTQSPTHLIKTRGQQVTLRCSPKSGHDTVSWYQQALGQGPQFIFQYYEEEERQRGNFPDRFSGHQFPNYSSELNVNALLLGDSALYLCASSLAGVGNTIYFGEGSWLTVV.

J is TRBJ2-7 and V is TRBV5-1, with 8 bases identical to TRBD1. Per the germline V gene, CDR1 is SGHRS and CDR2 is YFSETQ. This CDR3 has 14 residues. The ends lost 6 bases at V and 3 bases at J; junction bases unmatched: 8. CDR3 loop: CASMVGQGYYEQYF. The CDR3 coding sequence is TGCGCCAGCATGGTAGGACAGGGATACTACGAGCAGTACTTC.

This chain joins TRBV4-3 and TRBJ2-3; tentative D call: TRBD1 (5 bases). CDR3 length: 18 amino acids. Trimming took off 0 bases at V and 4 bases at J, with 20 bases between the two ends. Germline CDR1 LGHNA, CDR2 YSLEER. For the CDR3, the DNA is TGCGCCAGCAGCCAAGATATGGGGCGGTGGTCCCAAGCAGATACGCAGTATTTT. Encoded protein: CASSQDMGRWSQADTQYF.

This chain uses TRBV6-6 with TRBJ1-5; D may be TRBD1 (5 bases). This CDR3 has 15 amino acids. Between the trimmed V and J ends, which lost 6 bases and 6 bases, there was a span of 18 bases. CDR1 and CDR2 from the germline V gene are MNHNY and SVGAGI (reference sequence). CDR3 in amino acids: CASSAGSTGGQPQHF. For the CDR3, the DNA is TGTGCCAGCAGCGCCGGGTCCACGGGGGGTCAGCCCCAGCATTTT.

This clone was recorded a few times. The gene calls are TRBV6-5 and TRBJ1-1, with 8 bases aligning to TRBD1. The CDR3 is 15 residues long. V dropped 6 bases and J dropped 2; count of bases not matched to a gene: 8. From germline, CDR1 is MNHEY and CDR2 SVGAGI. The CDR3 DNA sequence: TGTGCCAGCAGCCGTCGGACAGGGAGAAACACTGAAGCTTTCTTT. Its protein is CASSRRTGRNTEAFF.

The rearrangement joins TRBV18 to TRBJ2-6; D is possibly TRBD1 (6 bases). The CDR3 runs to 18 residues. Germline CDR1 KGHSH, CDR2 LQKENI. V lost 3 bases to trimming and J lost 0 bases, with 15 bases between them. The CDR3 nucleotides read TGTGCCAGCTCACCTCTTCCGACAGGTGACTCTGGGGCCAACGTCCTGACTTTC. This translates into CASSPLPTGDSGANVLTF. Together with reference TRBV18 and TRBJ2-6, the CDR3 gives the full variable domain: NAGVMQNPRHLVRRRGQEARLRCSPMKGHSHVYWYRQLPEEGLKFMVYLQKENIIDESGMPKERFSAEFPKEGPSILRIQQVVRGDSAAYFCASSPLPTGDSGANVLTFGAGSRLTVL.

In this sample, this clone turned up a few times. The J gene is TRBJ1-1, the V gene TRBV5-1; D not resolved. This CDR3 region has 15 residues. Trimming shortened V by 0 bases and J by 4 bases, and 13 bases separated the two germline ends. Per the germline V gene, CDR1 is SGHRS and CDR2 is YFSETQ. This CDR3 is CASSLDDGLGTEAFF. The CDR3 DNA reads TGCGCCAGCAGCTTGGACGACGGGTTAGGCACTGAAGCTTTCTTT.